The clone carrying this TCR beta chain was observed many times. The antigen remains undetermined. This sample stems from a study of T-cell reconstitution after alpha-beta-depleted transplantation in children. Trimming stripped 2 bases from V and 4 bases from J, with 11 bases between. The CDR3 has 13 amino acids. CDR1 and CDR2 (germline): GTSNPN, SVGIG (reference sequence). Using unique molecular identifiers, the investigators prepared the TCRbeta library. Each CDR3 protein gets one entry after TCRdb re-called the PCR reads with MiXCR. The sample shows about 300,000 distinct CDR3 sequences, roughly 7.8% of them seen only once. Findings and caveats of the study: Newly made T cells mostly supplied T-cell counts and diversity one year after transplant.

Specimen: peripheral blood, collected 360 days after TCRalphabeta/CD19-depleted stem cell transplant. The receptor was isolated from a female patient younger than 10 who had a stem cell transplant for Fanconi anemia, so the T cells may come from the graft donor. The V call is TRBV30, the J call TRBJ1-1; a weak D match, TRBD1 (6 bases). The CDR3 DNA sequence: TGTGCCTGGAGTCAGAACAGGGCCACTGAAGCTTTCTTT. This sequence encodes CAWSQNRATEAFF.